The source of this T cell receptor (beta chain) is a study of post-analysis software for immune sequencing data. For the study at large: Both relapsing-remitting and secondary progressive multiple sclerosis featured among the disease courses, as did progressive-relapsing multiple sclerosis. Study conclusions and caveats: A few TRBV segments (TRBV5-6, TRBV5-1 and TRBV20-1 among them) occurred more frequently in patients than in controls. Samples made in the same batch grouped tightly together by F measure. Compared against controls, patients with multiple sclerosis displayed significantly lower normalized Chao1 diversity.

Germline V gene data show CDR1 as PRHDT and CDR2 as FYEKMQ (reference sequence). Trimming removed 5 bases from V and 7 bases from J; junction bases left unmatched: 12. The CDR3 totals 16 residues. Prepared TCR beta cDNA libraries contained unique molecular identifiers. Each CDR3 protein gets one entry after TCRdb re-called the PCR reads with MiXCR. The sample contains about 770,000 distinct CDR3 sequences, about 43% of which appear only once. As concerns this clonotype: Antigen: not known.

This sequence originates from a girl between 10 and 17 years old with multiple sclerosis. The rearrangement uses TRBV13 and TRBJ2-1; 9 nucleotides align to TRBD2. The sequenced sample was blood. The CDR3 spells CASSLGGLAGFNEQFF. CDR3 bases: TGTGCCAGCAGCCTGGGAGGTCTAGCGGGATTTAATGAGCAGTTCTTC. The full variable domain, rest sourced from reference TRBV13 and TRBJ2-1, is AAGVIQSPRHLIKEKRETATLKCYPIPRHDTVYWYQQGPGQDPQFLISFYEKMQSDKGSIPDRFSAQQFSDYHSELNMSSLELGDSALYFCASSLGGLAGFNEQFFGPGTRLTVL.